This TCR beta chain was sequenced for a study of T cells after yellow fever vaccination. Note on this clonotype: Its antigen is undetermined.

Study outcomes and limitations: The study noted that FACS-sorted repertoires could contain abundant clonotypes contaminating from the bulk population.

By 5'RACE template switching, TCR cDNA was produced, with a universal primer site and UMIs added in the process. TCRdb reanalysed the 5' RACE reads using MiXCR and keeps one entry per CDR3 protein. The table records some 320,000 distinct CDR3 sequences, 8.7% of them present only once. The CDR3 length is 15 residues. V was pared by 1 base and J by 1 base, with 9 bases between. Germline V CDR1 and CDR2: SGHAT, FQNNGV. The V call is TRBV11-2, the J call TRBJ2-3; maybe TRBD2 (5 bases). The sequencing here drew on PBMCs, taken on the day of the first yellow fever vaccination. This TCR was sampled from a man in his late teens or twenties who received the YFV17D yellow fever vaccine. The CDR3 spells CASSLVFGGTDTQYF. In DNA form, the CDR3 reads TGTGCCAGCAGCTTAGTCTTCGGGGGCACAGATACGCAGTATTTT. Supplemented by reference TRBV11-2 and TRBJ2-3, the full variable domain reads EAGVAQSPRYKIIEKRQSVAFWCNPISGHATLYWYQQILGQGPKLLIQFQNNGVVDDSQLPKDRFSAERLKGVDSTLKIQPAKLEDSAVYLCASSLVFGGTDTQYFGPGTRLTVL.